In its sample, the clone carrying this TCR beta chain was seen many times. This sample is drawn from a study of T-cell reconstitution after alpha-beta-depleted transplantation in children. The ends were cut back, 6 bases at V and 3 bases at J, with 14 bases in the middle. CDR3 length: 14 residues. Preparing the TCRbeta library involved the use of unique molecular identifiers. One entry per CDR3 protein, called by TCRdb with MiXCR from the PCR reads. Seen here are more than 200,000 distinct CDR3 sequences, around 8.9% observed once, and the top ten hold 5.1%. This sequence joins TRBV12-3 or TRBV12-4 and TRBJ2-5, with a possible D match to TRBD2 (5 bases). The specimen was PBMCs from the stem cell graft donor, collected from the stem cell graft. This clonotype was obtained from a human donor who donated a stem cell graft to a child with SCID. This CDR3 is CASSPDFRKETQYF. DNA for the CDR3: TGTGCCAGCAGCCCGGACTTCCGGAAAGAGACCCAGTACTTC.